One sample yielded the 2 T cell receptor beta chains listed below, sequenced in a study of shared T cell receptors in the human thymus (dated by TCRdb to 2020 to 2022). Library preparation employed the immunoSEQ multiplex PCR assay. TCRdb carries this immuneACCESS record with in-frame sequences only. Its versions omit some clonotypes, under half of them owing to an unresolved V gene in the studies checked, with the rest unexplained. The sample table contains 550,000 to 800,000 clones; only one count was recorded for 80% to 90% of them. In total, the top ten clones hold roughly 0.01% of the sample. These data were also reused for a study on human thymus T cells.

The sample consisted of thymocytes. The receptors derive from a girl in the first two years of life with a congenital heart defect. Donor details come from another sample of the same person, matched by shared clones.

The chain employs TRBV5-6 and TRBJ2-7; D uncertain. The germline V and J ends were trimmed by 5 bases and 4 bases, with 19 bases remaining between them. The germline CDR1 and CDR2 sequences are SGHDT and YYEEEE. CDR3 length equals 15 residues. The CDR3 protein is CASSLSGPISYEQYF. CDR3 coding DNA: TGTGCCAGCAGTCTTTCTGGCCCGATTTCTTACGAGCAGTACTTC.

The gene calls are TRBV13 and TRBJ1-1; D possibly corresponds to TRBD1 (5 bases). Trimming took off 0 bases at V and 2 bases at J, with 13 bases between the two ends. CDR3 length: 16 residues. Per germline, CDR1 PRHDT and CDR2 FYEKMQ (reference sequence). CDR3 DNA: TGTGCCAGCAGCTTAGGCCCCCGGGGGGAAAACACTGAAGCTTTCTTT. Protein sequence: CASSLGPRGENTEAFF.